The 12 T cell receptor beta chains below all came from one sample that was sequenced in a study of blood T cell repertoires in COVID-19. Assay: immunoSEQ multiplex PCR; the TCRdb copy retains only in-frame clones and omits some. The sample lists 180,000 or so clones, more than 75% seen once, with roughly 3% in the top ten. Input material: peripheral blood. The receptor source for this set is a man in his 70s with acute or convalescent COVID-19.

J is TRBJ2-7 and V is TRBV3-1 (or the pseudogene TRBV3-2), with D perhaps matching TRBD2 (6 bases). The CDR3 covers 14 residues. Germline lookup yields CDR1 LGHDT and CDR2 YNNKEL (reference sequence). Trimming took off 8 bases at V and 5 bases at J, with 19 bases between the two ends. The CDR3 coding sequence is TGTGCCAGCTCAATCGCTGGGACTTTCAACGAGCAGTACTTC. It yields the protein CASSIAGTFNEQYF.

The V gene is TRBV10-1, the J gene TRBJ1-1; 7 nucleotides match TRBD1. Trimming cost V 3 bases and J 4 bases; bases outside gene matches: 2. The CDR3 is made up of 13 amino acids. Germline-derived CDR1 and CDR2 are WNHNN and SYGVQD (reference sequence). CDR3 nucleotide sequence: TGCGCCAGCAGTGAAACAGGGGTCACTGAAGCTTTCTTT. Translating it yields CASSETGVTEAFF.

This clone was counted a few times. This sequence joins TRBV3-1 (or the pseudogene TRBV3-2) and TRBJ2-4, with 8 bases matching TRBD2. Germline V gives CDR1 LGHDT, CDR2 YNNKEL (reference sequence). Trimming removed 1 base from V and 1 base from J; junction bases left unmatched: 6. The CDR3 has 17 residues. The CDR3, as DNA: TGTGCCAGCAGCCAAGTATACGGCGGGGGGGCCAAAAACATTCAGTACTTC. Translating gives CASSQVYGGGAKNIQYF.

The rearrangement links TRBV4-3 to TRBJ2-7; TRBD1 matches at 9 bases. Germline assignment: CDR1 LGHNA and CDR2 YSLEER. With 2 bases clipped from V and 5 bases from J, the junction kept 7 bases outside the gene matches. This CDR3 comprises 15 residues. The CDR3 nucleotides read TGCGCCAGCAGCCAATTACAGGGGGCTGGTAACGAGCAGTACTTC. It yields the protein CASSQLQGAGNEQYF.

This clone came up a few times. The gene calls are TRBV2 and TRBJ1-2, with a weak D call TRBD1 (5 bases). Trimming stripped 5 bases from V and 5 bases from J, with 18 bases between. CDR3 length equals 15 residues. CDR1 and CDR2 (germline): SNHLY, FYNNEI. For the CDR3, the DNA is TGTGCCAGCAGTAGACGCCCGGGGGAAGGTTATGGCTACACCTTC. This translates into CASSRRPGEGYGYTF.

This clone appeared once. The chain combines TRBV4-3 with TRBJ1-2; D is possibly TRBD1 (5 bases). The CDR3 is made up of 14 amino acids. Germline lookup yields CDR1 LGHNA and CDR2 YSLEER. The V end was cut by 2 bases, the J end by 6 bases, with 13 bases between. CDR3 in amino acids: CASSQINTGHGYTF. The CDR3 DNA reads TGCGCCAGCAGCCAAATTAATACAGGCCATGGCTACACCTTC.

The rearrangement uses TRBV10-2 and TRBJ2-5; 9 bases are shared with TRBD1. The germline V gene has CDR1 WSHSY and CDR2 SAAADI. J lost 3 bases, V lost 7 bases, and 9 bases had no gene match. The CDR3 spans 15 residues. The CDR3: CASKHRDRDKETQYF. CDR3 nucleotides: TGCGCCAGCAAACACCGGGACAGGGATAAAGAGACCCAGTACTTC.

The chain combines TRBV6-4 with TRBJ1-2, with D possibly being TRBD1 (6 bases). This CDR3 comprises 15 residues. Germline assignment: CDR1 MRHNA and CDR2 SNTAGT. The V gene lost 9 bases and the J gene lost 2 bases, with 19 bases spanning the gap. CDR3 sequence: CARENRASKNYGYTF. The CDR3, as DNA: TGTGCCAGGGAAAACAGGGCGTCCAAGAACTATGGCTACACCTTC.

The genes are TRBV29-1 and TRBJ2-7, with D possibly matching TRBD1 (6 bases). The CDR3 is made up of 13 amino acids. Trimming removed 4 bases from V and 4 bases from J, with 14 bases in between. Germline V CDR1 and CDR2: SQVTM, ANQGSEA. CDR3 region: CSVAGDRLYEQYF. In DNA, the CDR3 is TGCAGCGTTGCAGGCGACAGGCTTTACGAGCAGTACTTC.

The gene calls are TRBV7-2 and TRBJ2-7; 9 bases align to TRBD1. J lost 6 bases, V lost 2 bases, and 8 bases had no gene match. The CDR3 is made up of 15 amino acids. The germline CDR1 and CDR2 sequences are SGHTA and FQGNSA. CDR3 coding DNA: TGTGCCAGCAGCTTAACCCGACAGGGGGTGGGCGAGCAGTACTTC. Protein sequence: CASSLTRQGVGEQYF.

V and J are TRBV27 and TRBJ1-5, with 7 positions matching TRBD1. Germline values: CDR1 MNHEY, CDR2 SMNVEV (reference sequence). V trimming: 6 bases; J trimming: 4 bases; junction bases outside the gene matches: 6. CDR3 length equals 14 residues. The CDR3 loop is CASSPGTDNQPQHF. The CDR3 region has the DNA TGTGCCAGCAGCCCCGGGACAGATAATCAGCCCCAGCATTTT.

This chain joins TRBV7-2 and TRBJ1-4; no reliable D call. This CDR3 has 12 residues. Germline V CDR1 and CDR2: SGHTA, FQGNSA. The V end lost 3 bases, the J end lost 5 bases, and 4 bases lay between the germline ends. The CDR3 DNA reads TGTGCCAGCAGCTTTATGAATGAAAAACTGTTTTTT. Its translation: CASSFMNEKLFF.